The clone carrying this TCR beta chain was observed many times. Its matching antigen is unknown. The data were obtained in a study of T cells in Graves' hyperthyroidism and ophthalmopathy. Across the whole study: Once the initial diagnosis was made, peripheral blood was obtained before any treatment.

RNA transcripts yielded amplified TCR beta CDR3 regions. First-round RT-PCR with HTBI primers amplified the TCR CDR3 region. TCRdb analysed the multiplex PCR reads with MiXCR anew, one entry per CDR3 protein. Of hundreds of thousands of distinct CDR3 sequences in the sample, 14% were seen once. This CDR3 has 15 residues. Trimming shortened V by 4 bases and J by 4 bases, and 11 bases separated the two germline ends. Patients were excluded for uncontrolled infection, other autoimmune disease, pregnancy or lactation. General study points: Blood shared most expanded thyroid clonotypes above 0.001.

This clonotype was sampled from a woman between 40 and 50 years old with Graves' hyperthyroidism. The sequencing sample was made of blood. The chain recombines TRBV12-3 or TRBV12-4 with TRBJ2-6; D unresolved. CDR3: CASSSVVGGANVLTF. The CDR3 nucleotides are TGTGCCAGCAGTTCTGTTGTGGGAGGGGCCAACGTCCTGACTTTC.